Reported below is one T cell receptor (beta chain). This entry comes from a study of blood T cell repertoires in COVID-19. The repertoire was sequenced with immunoSEQ multiplex PCR; TCRdb's copy has only in-frame clones and lacks some. The table includes a few hundred thousand clones, roughly 84% detected once. The material sequenced was peripheral blood. This TCR was recovered from a human donor with COVID-19, enrolled during active disease. The donor label of this sample is uncertain.

The CDR3 DNA reads TGTGCCAGCAGCAAAGCGCCCCTCAGGGAGGGAACCTCCCCCACAACTAATGAAAAACTGTTTTTT. Its translation is CASSKAPLREGTSPTTNEKLFF. The chain joins TRBV21-1 to TRBJ1-4. TRBV21-1 is a pseudogene locus. This CDR3 has 22 residues.